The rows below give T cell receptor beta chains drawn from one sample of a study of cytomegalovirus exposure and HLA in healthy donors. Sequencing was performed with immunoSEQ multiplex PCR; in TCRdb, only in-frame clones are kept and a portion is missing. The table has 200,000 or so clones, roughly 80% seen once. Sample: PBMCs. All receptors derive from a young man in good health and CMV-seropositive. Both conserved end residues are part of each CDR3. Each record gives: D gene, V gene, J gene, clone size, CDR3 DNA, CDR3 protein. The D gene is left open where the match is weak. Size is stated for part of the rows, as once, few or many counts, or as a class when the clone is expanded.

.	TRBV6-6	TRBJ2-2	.	TGTGCCAGCATTAGGGGACTTGACACCGGGGAGCTGTTTTTT	CASIRGLDTGELFF
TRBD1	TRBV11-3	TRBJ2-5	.	TGTGCCAGCAGCTTAGGGACAGGCCCAGAGACCCAGTACTTC	CASSLGTGPETQYF
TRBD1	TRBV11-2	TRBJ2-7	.	TGTGCCAGCAGCCCGCGGACAGGGGCCCACGAGCAGTACTTC	CASSPRTGAHEQYF
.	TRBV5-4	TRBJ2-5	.	TGTGCCAGCAGCTTGATAAATATCGGTATCCCCCGGGAGACCCAGTACTTC	CASSLINIGIPRETQYF
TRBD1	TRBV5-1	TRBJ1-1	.	TGCGCCAGCAGCCCGGGACAGGGACGAGACACTGAAGCTTTCTTT	CASSPGQGRDTEAFF
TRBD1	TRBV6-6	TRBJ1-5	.	TGTGCCAGCAGCGGCGGGACAGAGGCTCAGCCCCAGCATTTT	CASSGGTEAQPQHF
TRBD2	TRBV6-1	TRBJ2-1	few	TGTGCCAGCAGTGAAGTTTTCGGGACTAGCGGGAGTCGCTTCAATGAGCAGTTCTTC	CASSEVFGTSGSRFNEQFF
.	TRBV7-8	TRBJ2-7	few	TGTGCCAGCAGCCCCCCCAGGGGCGAGTACGAGCAGTACTTC	CASSPPRGEYEQYF
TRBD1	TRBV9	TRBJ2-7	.	TGTGCCAGCAGCGTAGGGACAGGGGGCATGTACGAGCAGTACTTC	CASSVGTGGMYEQYF
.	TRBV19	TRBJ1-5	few	TGTGCCAGTACTTCCTTGGGAGGGGGCAATCAGCCCCAGCATTTT	CASTSLGGGNQPQHF
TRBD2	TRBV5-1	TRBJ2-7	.	TGCGCCAGCAGCCTCGCGGGAGGGACTTTCAACGAGCAGTACTTC	CASSLAGGTFNEQYF
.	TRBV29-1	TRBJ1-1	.	TGCAGCGTTTCGTTTCAGGGGCCCCTGAACACTGAAGCTTTCTTT	CSVSFQGPLNTEAFF
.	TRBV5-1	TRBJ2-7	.	TGCGCCAGCAGCTTAATTTTGGCAGGGAGGCCCTACGAGCAGTACTTC	CASSLILAGRPYEQYF
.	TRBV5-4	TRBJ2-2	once	TGTGCCAGCAGCCCTGGGACTTACAACACCGGGGAGCTGTTTTTT	CASSPGTYNTGELFF
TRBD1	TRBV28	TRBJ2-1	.	TGTGCCAGCAGCCTGATTGCTAGGGACCCGAGAAGAACAGGGGTCCGCAATGAGCAGTTCTTC	CASSLIARDPRRTGVRNEQFF
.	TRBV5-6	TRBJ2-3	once	TGTGCCAGCAGCCGGGGTCCCGGCGGGGAGGTTACGAGCACAGATACGCAGTATTTT	CASSRGPGGEVTSTDTQYF
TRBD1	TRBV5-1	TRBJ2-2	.	TGCGCCAGCAGCTTGGGGACAGGGGGCCTCGGGGAGCTGTTTTTT	CASSLGTGGLGELFF
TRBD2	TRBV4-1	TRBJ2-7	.	TGCGCCAGCAGCCAAGGACACGGGGGGGTCTACGAGCAGTACTTC	CASSQGHGGVYEQYF
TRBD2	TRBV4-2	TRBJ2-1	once	TGTGCCAGCAGCCAAGTAGGGACTAGTTTGAGTAATGAGCAGTTCTTC	CASSQVGTSLSNEQFF
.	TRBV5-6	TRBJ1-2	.	TGTGCCAGCAGCTTGGCCCCGGCAGGCAAGCCCGGCTACACCTTC	CASSLAPAGKPGYTF
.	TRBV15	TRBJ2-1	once	TGTGCCACCAGCAGTGTCCGGGAGAAGGTGTTCTTC	CATSSVREKVFF
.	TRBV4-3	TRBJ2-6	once	TGCGCCAGCAGCCCAGTTTTCTCTGGGGCCAACGTCCTGACTTTC	CASSPVFSGANVLTF
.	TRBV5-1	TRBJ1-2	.	TGCGCCAGCAGCGCCACTACTGGGACACAAAACTATGGCTACACCTTC	CASSATTGTQNYGYTF
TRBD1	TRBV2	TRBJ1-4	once	TGTGCCAGCAGGGACAGGGCCGCAACTAATGAAAAACTGTTTTTT	CASRDRAATNEKLFF
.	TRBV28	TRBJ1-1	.	TGTGCCAGCAAGACGACAGGCGCTACGGCTTTCTTT	CASKTTGATAFF
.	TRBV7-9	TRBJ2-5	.	TGTGCCAGCACCCCAGGTGGCAGGGAAGAGACCCAGTACTTC	CASTPGGREETQYF
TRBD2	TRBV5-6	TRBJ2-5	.	TGTGCCAGCAGCTTGGTCGGTCGGGAGGTAGGAGAGACCCAGTACTTC	CASSLVGREVGETQYF
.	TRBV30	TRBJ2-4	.	TGTGCCTGGAATCATAGGGGACTAGCCAAAAACATTCAGTACTTC	CAWNHRGLAKNIQYF
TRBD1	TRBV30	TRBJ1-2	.	TGTGCCTGGAGTGTACTTCATGGACAGGGGGGAGGCTACACCTTC	CAWSVLHGQGGGYTF
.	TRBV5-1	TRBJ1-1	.	TGCGCCAGCAGCTTGCACTCGACGGGGACTGAAGCTTTCTTT	CASSLHSTGTEAFF
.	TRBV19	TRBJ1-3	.	TGTGCCAGTAGTGAGTCAGCATCGATTGGAGACACCATATATTTT	CASSESASIGDTIYF
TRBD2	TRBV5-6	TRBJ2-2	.	TGTGCCAGCAGCCCGGTACTAGCGCTACCTGGGGAGCTGTTTTTT	CASSPVLALPGELFF
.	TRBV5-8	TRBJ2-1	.	TGTGCCAGCAGCTCTTCTACTCTTCAAGGGGACAATGAGCAGTTCTTC	CASSSSTLQGDNEQFF
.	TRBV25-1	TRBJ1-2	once	TGTGCCAGCAGTGAATTTGGAGGGGGGGTTTATGGCTACACCTTC	CASSEFGGGVYGYTF
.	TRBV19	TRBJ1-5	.	TGTGCCAGTGCCAGTCCGCGGAACAATCAGCCCCAGCATTTT	CASASPRNNQPQHF
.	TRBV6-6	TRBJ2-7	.	TGTGCCAGCAGTCCCAAACAGGGCCAATTTGTCTACGAGCAGTACTTC	CASSPKQGQFVYEQYF
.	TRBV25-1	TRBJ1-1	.	TGTGCCAGCAGTGAATTGGGGCGGGGGGAAGCTTTCTTT	CASSELGRGEAFF
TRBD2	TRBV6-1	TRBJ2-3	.	TGTGCCAGCAGTCCGGGGACTAGTTATGCAGATACGCAGTATTTT	CASSPGTSYADTQYF
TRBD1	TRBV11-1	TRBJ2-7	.	TGTGCCAGCAGCCAAAAGGGACAGCAAAGCTCCTACGAGCAGTACTTC	CASSQKGQQSSYEQYF
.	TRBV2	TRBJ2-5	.	TGTGCCAGCAGCGCCACAGGGTTAGGGGGAGAGACCCAGTACTTC	CASSATGLGGETQYF
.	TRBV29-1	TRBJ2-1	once	TGCAGCGTTTCACCTGCAGGGACCTACAATGAGCAGTTCTTC	CSVSPAGTYNEQFF
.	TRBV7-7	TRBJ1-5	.	TGTGCCAGCAGCCTCAGAAGGGGGCCCCAGCATTTT	CASSLRRGPQHF
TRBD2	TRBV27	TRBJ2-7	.	TGTGCCAGCAGTCATAGTAGCGGGAGCAACTACGAGCAGTACTTC	CASSHSSGSNYEQYF
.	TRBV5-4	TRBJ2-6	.	TGTGCCAGCAGGTTACAGGGCTCTGGGGCCAACGTCCTGACTTTC	CASRLQGSGANVLTF
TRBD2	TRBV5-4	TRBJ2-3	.	TGTGCCAGCAGCGAAGCTAGCGGGAGGCTCACAGATACGCAGTATTTT	CASSEASGRLTDTQYF
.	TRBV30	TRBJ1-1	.	TGTGCCTGGACCAAAGGCAGGGAAAGTACTGAAGCTTTCTTT	CAWTKGRESTEAFF
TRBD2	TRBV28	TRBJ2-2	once	TGTGCCAGCAGAAAGGCGGGAGGTGTCGACACCGGGGAGCTGTTTTTT	CASRKAGGVDTGELFF
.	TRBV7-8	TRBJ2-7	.	TGTGCCAGCAGCTTAGGAAATACAGGCCCCGAGCAGTACTTC	CASSLGNTGPEQYF
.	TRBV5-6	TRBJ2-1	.	TGTGCCAGCAGCTTGAGTTACAGGCCCAACAATGAGCAGTTCTTC	CASSLSYRPNNEQFF
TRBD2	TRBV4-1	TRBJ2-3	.	TGCGCCAGCAGCCGATTGGGACTAGCGGGAGATACGCAGTATTTT	CASSRLGLAGDTQYF